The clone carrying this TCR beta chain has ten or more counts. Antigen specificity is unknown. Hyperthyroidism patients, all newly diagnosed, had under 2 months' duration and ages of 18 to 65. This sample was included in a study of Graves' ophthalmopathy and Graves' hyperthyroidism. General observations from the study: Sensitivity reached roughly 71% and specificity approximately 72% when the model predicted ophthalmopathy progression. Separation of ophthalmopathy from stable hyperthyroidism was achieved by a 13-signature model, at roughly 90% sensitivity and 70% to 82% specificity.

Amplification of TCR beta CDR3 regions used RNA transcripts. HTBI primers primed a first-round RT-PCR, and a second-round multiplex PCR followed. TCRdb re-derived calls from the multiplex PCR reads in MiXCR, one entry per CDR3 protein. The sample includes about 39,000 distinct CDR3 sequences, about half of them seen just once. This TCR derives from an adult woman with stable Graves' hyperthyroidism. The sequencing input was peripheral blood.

This CDR3 reads CASSGTGLGAFF. The DNA for the CDR3 is TGCGCCAGCAGTGGGACAGGCCTTGGGGCTTTCTTT. The gene calls are TRBV10-2 and TRBJ1-1; 7 bases map to TRBD1. Germline CDR1 reads WSHSY; CDR2 reads SAAADI. CDR3 length equals 12 residues. J lost 11 bases, V lost 4 bases, and 7 bases had no gene match.